Each of the 4 T cell receptor beta chains below was sequenced from the same sample in a study of regulatory T cells in long-lasting Graves disease. Investigators prepared the TCR beta libraries by applying iRepertoire HTBI primers and Arm-PCR of CDR3 regions. TCRdb redid the calling of the multiplex PCR reads with MiXCR, one entry per CDR3 protein. Here the sample spans hundreds of thousands of distinct CDR3 sequences, about 14% being singletons. The time point is: newly diagnosed GD, antithyroid drugs for less than 3 months. PBMCs provided the RNA from which the TCR library was made. The sample was also reused in another study, on T cells in Graves' hyperthyroidism and ophthalmopathy.

This specimen consisted of peripheral blood mononuclear cells (PBMCs), obtained at new diagnosis, from a patient treated with antithyroid drugs. These receptors originate from a man younger than 45 with Graves disease.

Here the CDR3 reads CASSYGGVGTEAFF. CDR3 DNA: TGTGCCAGCAGCTACGGGGGTGTGGGAACTGAAGCTTTCTTT. The V and J genes are TRBV5-6 and TRBJ1-1; perhaps TRBD1 as D (5 bases). Germline CDR1 SGHDT, CDR2 YYEEEE. Trimming took off 3 bases at V and 5 bases at J, with 14 bases between the two ends. The CDR3 runs to 14 residues.

This clonotype was detected ten times or more. V is TRBV6-1 and J is TRBJ2-1, with 8 bases matching TRBD1. Per the germline V gene, CDR1 is MNHNS and CDR2 is SASEGT. V lost 7 bases to trimming and J lost 10 bases; unmatched junction nucleotides: 12. The CDR3 runs 14 residues. The CDR3 sequence is CASTLPGQGREQFF. In nucleotides, the CDR3 is TGTGCCAGCACCCTACCAGGACAGGGACGCGAGCAGTTCTTC.

This clonotype was seen a few times. The chain links TRBV9 to TRBJ2-1, with 8 bases aligning to TRBD1. Germline CDR1 SGDLS, CDR2 YYNGEE. J was trimmed by 5 bases and V by 3 bases; bases with no gene match: 7. There are 15 residues in the CDR3. CDR3 region: CASSALTGGHNEQFF. The DNA for the CDR3 is TGTGCCAGCAGCGCCCTCACAGGGGGACACAATGAGCAGTTCTTC.

This clonotype has ten or more counts. The chain couples TRBV27 to TRBJ1-1; 8 bases align to TRBD1. V was pared by 3 bases and J by 3 bases, with 6 bases of the junction left unmatched. The CDR3 spans 15 residues. CDR1 and CDR2 from the germline V gene are MNHEY and SMNVEV (reference sequence). The CDR3 sequence: CASSLSGGEYTEAFF. In DNA form, the CDR3 reads TGTGCCAGCAGTTTGTCAGGGGGCGAATACACTGAAGCTTTCTTT.